These 11 T cell receptor beta chains were sequenced from one sample in a study of blood T cells in healthy people across ages. A J-beta primer mix and a sample-barcoded 5' primer were used in a second PCR of about 7 to 12 cycles. TCRdb processed the 5' RACE reads anew with MiXCR; each CDR3 protein has one entry. Of 500,000 to 700,000 distinct CDR3 sequences in the sample, approximately 30% were seen once. The sequencing input was blood. The source of these receptors is a woman older than 75 in good health.

This clonotype appeared a few times. This sequence joins TRBV20-1 and TRBJ2-7; D gene unclear. CDR1 and CDR2 (germline): DFQATT, SNEGSKA (reference sequence). V dropped 5 bases and J dropped 2 bases, with 4 bases sitting between them. This CDR3 is 10 amino acids long. CDR3 region: CSAGPYEQYF. DNA of the CDR3: TGCAGTGCTGGTCCCTACGAGCAGTACTTC.

This rearrangement joins TRBV7-9 to TRBJ2-1; 8 bases align to TRBD1. The J segment lost 9 bases and the V segment lost 3 bases, leaving 10 bases of the junction unmatched. This CDR3 contains 15 residues. CDR1 and CDR2 (germline): SEHNR, FQNEAQ (reference sequence). The CDR3 sequence: CASSFAGSGGGEQFF. The CDR3 region has the DNA TGTGCCAGCAGCTTTGCAGGGTCAGGGGGCGGTGAGCAGTTCTTC.

This chain connects TRBV4-1 to TRBJ2-7, with D perhaps matching TRBD2 (6 bases). The V gene lost 1 base and the J gene lost 5 bases, with 15 bases spanning the gap. This CDR3 comprises 15 residues. Germline lookup yields CDR1 MGHRA and CDR2 YSYEKL. The CDR3 sequence is CASSQGPYPGDEQYF. CDR3 coding DNA: TGCGCCAGCAGCCAAGGTCCCTACCCGGGAGACGAGCAGTACTTC.

Points on this clonotype: A much larger clone sits a single nucleotide away, making a read error possible. The V gene is TRBV11-1, the J gene TRBJ2-2; perhaps TRBD1 as D (5 bases). The germline CDR1 and CDR2 sequences are SGHAT and FQDESV (reference sequence). This CDR3 is 14 amino acids long. The CDR3 DNA reads as TGTGCCGGCAGCTACCGGACACTCACCGGGGAGCTGTTTTTT. Protein product: CAGSYRTLTGELFF. Variable domain in full (rest from reference TRBV11-1 and TRBJ2-2): EAEVAQSPRYKITEKSQAVAFWCDPISGHATLYWYRQILGQGPELLVQFQDESVVDDSQLPKDRFSAERLKGVDSTLKIQPAELGDSAMYLCAGSYRTLTGELFFGEGSRLTVL.

V and J are TRBV30 and TRBJ2-2; possibly TRBD1 for D (6 bases). Trimming took off 5 bases at V and 9 bases at J, with 16 bases between the two ends. The CDR3 has 13 amino acids. Per the germline V gene, CDR1 is GTSNPN and CDR2 is SVGIG (reference sequence). CDR3 sequence (DNA): TGTGCCTGGGCAGGGAACAGGGTCCGGGAGCTGTTTTTT. Residues: CAWAGNRVRELFF.

This clonotype was seen many times. The rearrangement uses TRBV29-1 and TRBJ2-5; D is possibly TRBD1 (5 bases). Trimming removed 4 bases from V and 5 bases from J, with 14 bases in between. Germline V CDR1 and CDR2: SQVTM, ANQGSEA. The CDR3 spans 13 residues. Here the CDR3 reads CSVVRGRWETQYF. The CDR3 nucleotides are TGCAGCGTTGTTAGGGGCAGGTGGGAGACCCAGTACTTC.

This clonotype showed up just a few times. The V gene is TRBV20-1, the J gene TRBJ2-3, with D perhaps TRBD2 (5 bases). This CDR3 is 15 amino acids long. V lost 0 bases, J lost 6 bases, and 16 bases lay in between. Germline V gene sequence: CDR1 DFQATT, CDR2 SNEGSKA (reference sequence). CDR3 DNA sequence: TGCAGTGCTAGAGATCGAGCAGGACTGTGGGATACGCAGTATTTT. It translates to CSARDRAGLWDTQYF.

J is TRBJ1-5 and V is TRBV6-1; TRBD1 might be the D (6 bases). Germline CDR1 MNHNS, CDR2 SASEGT. The CDR3 sequence is 16 residues long. The V end lost 6 bases, the J end lost 1 base, and 16 bases lay between the germline ends. CDR3 DNA: TGTGCCAGCAGCCAGGGTACAAGGGGGAGCAATCAGCCCCAGCATTTT. Its protein is CASSQGTRGSNQPQHF.

This clonotype was recorded many times. This chain links TRBV7-2 with TRBJ1-1; 7 positions match TRBD1. The germline V gene has CDR1 SGHTA and CDR2 FQGNSA. The V gene end was trimmed by 1 base and the J gene end by 0 bases; junction bases not matched to a gene: 2. The CDR3 extends over 15 amino acids. In DNA, the CDR3 is TGTGCCAGCAGCTTAGGGGGACAGCTGAACACTGAAGCTTTCTTT. Translated: CASSLGGQLNTEAFF.

V and J are TRBV30 and TRBJ2-5; maybe TRBD1 (5 bases). The V end was cut by 2 bases, the J end by 12 bases, with 22 bases between. The CDR3 spans 14 residues. Germline CDR1 is GTSNPN and CDR2 is SVGIG (reference sequence). CDR3 in amino acids: CAWSFNQQGVIKYF. The CDR3 DNA reads TGTGCCTGGAGTTTCAATCAACAAGGGGTAATCAAGTACTTC.

The V and J genes are TRBV5-1 and TRBJ1-1; TRBD1 aligns across 11 bases. Germline lookup yields CDR1 SGHRS and CDR2 YFSETQ. CDR3 length equals 14 residues. Unmatched junction bases numbered 3, after V lost 4 bases and J lost 4 bases. CDR3 amino acids: CASSGTGGATEAFF. The CDR3 DNA follows: TGCGCCAGCAGCGGGACAGGGGGTGCCACTGAAGCTTTCTTT.